Listed here are 2 T cell receptor beta chains from one sample, sequenced in a study of blood T cell repertoires in COVID-19. Sequencing used immunoSEQ multiplex PCR; TCRdb keeps in-frame clones, though not all of them. The repertoire consists of about 140,000 clones, with 81% occurring once and the leading ten covering approximately 8.2%. The sample taken for sequencing was peripheral blood. Every receptor here comes from a human donor in a cohort sampled during active COVID-19.

The chain has TRBV6-6 and TRBJ2-5; perhaps TRBD2 as D (6 bases). Between the trimmed V and J ends, which lost 7 bases and 5 bases, there was a span of 14 bases. CDR3 length equals 13 residues. Germline V gene data show CDR1 as MNHNY and CDR2 as SVGAGI (reference sequence). The CDR3 loop is CASTGAPEETQYF. The CDR3 bases are TGTGCCAGCACGGGAGCTCCCGAGGAGACCCAGTACTTC.

The chain recombines TRBV19 with TRBJ2-1; perhaps TRBD1 as D (5 bases). Germline assignment: CDR1 LNHDA and CDR2 SQIVND (reference sequence). The CDR3 loop spans 11 amino acids. V gave up 5 bases and J gave up 15 bases, with 14 bases separating them. CDR3 sequence (DNA): TGTGCCAGTAGTGGGGCTAGTGTTCTGTTCTTC. Translation: CASSGASVLFF.